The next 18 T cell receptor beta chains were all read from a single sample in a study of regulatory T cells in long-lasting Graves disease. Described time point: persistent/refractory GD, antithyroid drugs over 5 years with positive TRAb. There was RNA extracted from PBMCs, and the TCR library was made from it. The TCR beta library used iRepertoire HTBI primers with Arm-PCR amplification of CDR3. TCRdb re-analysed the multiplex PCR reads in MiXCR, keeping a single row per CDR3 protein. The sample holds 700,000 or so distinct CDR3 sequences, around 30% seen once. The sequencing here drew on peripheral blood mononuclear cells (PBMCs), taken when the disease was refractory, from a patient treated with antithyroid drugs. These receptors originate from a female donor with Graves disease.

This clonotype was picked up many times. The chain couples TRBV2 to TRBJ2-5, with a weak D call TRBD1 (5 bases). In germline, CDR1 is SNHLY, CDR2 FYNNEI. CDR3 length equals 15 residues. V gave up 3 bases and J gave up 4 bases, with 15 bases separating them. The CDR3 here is CASSEPQGRRETQYF. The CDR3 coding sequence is TGTGCCAGCAGTGAGCCGCAGGGAAGGCGAGAGACCCAGTACTTC.

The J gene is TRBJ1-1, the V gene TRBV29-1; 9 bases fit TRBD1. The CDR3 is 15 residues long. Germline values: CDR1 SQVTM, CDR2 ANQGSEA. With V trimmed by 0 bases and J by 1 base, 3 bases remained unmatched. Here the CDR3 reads CSVEETDRGNTEAFF. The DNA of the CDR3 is TGCAGCGTTGAAGAAACGGACAGGGGGAACACTGAAGCTTTCTTT.

The CDR3 sequence is CASSRRRSNYGYTF. CDR3 sequence (DNA): TGTGCCAGCAGCCGCCGACGGTCTAACTATGGCTACACCTTC. The V call is TRBV2, the J call TRBJ1-2, with no clear D. V was clipped by 6 bases and J by 0 bases, with 11 bases between them. The CDR3 spans 14 residues. Germline-derived CDR1 and CDR2 are SNHLY and FYNNEI.

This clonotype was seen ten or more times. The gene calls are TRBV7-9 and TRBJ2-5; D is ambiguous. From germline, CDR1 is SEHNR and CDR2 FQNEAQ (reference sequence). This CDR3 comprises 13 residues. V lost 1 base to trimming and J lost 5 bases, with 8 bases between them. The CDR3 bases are TGTGCCAGCAGCTTAGGCGTAGTGGAGACCCAGTACTTC. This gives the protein CASSLGVVETQYF.

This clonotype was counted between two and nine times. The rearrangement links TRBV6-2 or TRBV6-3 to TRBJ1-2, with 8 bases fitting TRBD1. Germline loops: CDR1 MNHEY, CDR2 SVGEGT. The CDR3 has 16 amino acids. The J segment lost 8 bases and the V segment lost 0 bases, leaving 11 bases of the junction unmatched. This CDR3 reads CASSYSSGQGPQGYTF. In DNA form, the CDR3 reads TGTGCCAGCAGTTACTCCTCTGGACAGGGCCCTCAAGGCTACACCTTC.

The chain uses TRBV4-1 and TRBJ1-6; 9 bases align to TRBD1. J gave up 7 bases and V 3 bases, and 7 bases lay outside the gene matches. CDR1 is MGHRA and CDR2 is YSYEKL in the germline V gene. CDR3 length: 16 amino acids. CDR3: CASSHTGQGLNSPLHF. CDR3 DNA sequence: TGCGCCAGCAGCCATACGGGACAGGGCCTAAATTCACCCCTCCACTTT.

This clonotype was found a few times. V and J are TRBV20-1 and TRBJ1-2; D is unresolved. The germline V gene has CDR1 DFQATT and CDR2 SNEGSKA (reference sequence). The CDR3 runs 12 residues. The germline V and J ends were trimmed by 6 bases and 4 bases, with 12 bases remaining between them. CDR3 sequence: CSAPDGFYGYTF. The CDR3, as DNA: TGCAGTGCCCCGGACGGCTTCTATGGCTACACCTTC.

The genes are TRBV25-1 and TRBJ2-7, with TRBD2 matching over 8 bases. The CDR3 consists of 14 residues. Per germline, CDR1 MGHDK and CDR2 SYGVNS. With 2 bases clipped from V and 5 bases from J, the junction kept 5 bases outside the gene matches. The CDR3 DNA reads TGTGCCAGCAGTGAACCCGGGAGGGGCAACGAGCAGTACTTC. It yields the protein CASSEPGRGNEQYF.

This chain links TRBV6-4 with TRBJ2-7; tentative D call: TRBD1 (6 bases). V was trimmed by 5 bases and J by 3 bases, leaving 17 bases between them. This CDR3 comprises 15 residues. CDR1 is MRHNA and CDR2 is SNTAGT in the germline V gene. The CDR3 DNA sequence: TGTGCCAGCAGTCCCTCGGACAGCTCCCTCTACGAGCAGTACTTC. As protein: CASSPSDSSLYEQYF.

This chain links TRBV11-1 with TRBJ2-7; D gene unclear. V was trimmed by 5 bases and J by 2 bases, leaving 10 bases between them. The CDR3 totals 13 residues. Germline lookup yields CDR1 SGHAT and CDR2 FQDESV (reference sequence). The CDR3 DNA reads TGTGCCAGCAGCCGTACGGCCCCCTACGAGCAGTACTTC. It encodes CASSRTAPYEQYF.

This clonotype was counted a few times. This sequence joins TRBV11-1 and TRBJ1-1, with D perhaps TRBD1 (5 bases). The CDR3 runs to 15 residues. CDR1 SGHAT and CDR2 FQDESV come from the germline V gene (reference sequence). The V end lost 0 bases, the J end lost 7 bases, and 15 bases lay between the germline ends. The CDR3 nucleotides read TGTGCCAGCAGCTTAGCCTCGGGACTCGCGGGTGAAGCTTTCTTT. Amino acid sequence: CASSLASGLAGEAFF. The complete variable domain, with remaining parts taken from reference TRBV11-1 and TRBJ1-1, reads EAEVAQSPRYKITEKSQAVAFWCDPISGHATLYWYRQILGQGPELLVQFQDESVVDDSQLPKDRFSAERLKGVDSTLKIQPAELGDSAMYLCASSLASGLAGEAFFGQGTRLTVV.

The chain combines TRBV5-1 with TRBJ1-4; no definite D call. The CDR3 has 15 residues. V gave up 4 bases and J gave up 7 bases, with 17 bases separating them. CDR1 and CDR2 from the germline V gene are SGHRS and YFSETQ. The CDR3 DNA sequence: TGCGCCAGCAGCGACCCGGGCCGGGGAGGTGAAAAACTGTTTTTT. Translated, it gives CASSDPGRGGEKLFF.

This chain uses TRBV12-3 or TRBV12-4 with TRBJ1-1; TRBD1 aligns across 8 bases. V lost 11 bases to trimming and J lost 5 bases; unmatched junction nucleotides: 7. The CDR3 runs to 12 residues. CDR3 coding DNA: TGTGCCGCAGGACAGGGAAAGACTGAAGCTTTCTTT. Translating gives CAAGQGKTEAFF.

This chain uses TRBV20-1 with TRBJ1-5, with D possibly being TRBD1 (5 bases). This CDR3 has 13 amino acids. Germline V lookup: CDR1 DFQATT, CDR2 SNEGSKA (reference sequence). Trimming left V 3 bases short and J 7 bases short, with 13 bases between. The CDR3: CSASRGVEQPQHF. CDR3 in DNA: TGCAGTGCTAGCCGAGGGGTTGAGCAGCCCCAGCATTTT.

The CDR3 reads CASSLADSNYGYTF. As DNA, the CDR3 is TGTGCCAGCAGCTTAGCGGATTCTAACTATGGCTACACCTTC. V and J are TRBV7-9 and TRBJ1-2; D not resolved. Germline CDR1 is SEHNR and CDR2 is FQNEAQ (reference sequence). Trimming cost V 0 bases and J 0 bases, with 5 bases left between them. The CDR3 contains 14 residues. The variable domain in full, completed from reference TRBV7-9 and TRBJ1-2, reads DTGVSQNPRHKITKRGQNVTFRCDPISEHNRLYWYRQTLGQGPEFLTYFQNEAQLEKSRLLSDRFSAERPKGSFSTLEIQRTEQGDSAMYLCASSLADSNYGYTFGSGTRLTVV.

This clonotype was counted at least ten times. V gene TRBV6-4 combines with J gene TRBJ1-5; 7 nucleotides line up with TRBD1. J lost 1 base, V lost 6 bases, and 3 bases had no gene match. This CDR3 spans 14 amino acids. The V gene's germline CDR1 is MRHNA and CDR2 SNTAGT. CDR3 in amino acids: CASSATGSNQPQHF. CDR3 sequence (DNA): TGTGCCAGCAGCGCGACAGGGAGCAATCAGCCCCAGCATTTT.

The CDR3 DNA sequence: TGTGCCAGCACCAGGACAGGGGGCCGAAACACCATATATTTT. Residues: CASTRTGGRNTIYF. The chain uses TRBV12-3 or TRBV12-4 and TRBJ1-3, with 11 nucleotides matching TRBD1. Trimming took 7 bases from V and 5 from J; bases not matched to a gene: 4. CDR3 length: 14 amino acids.

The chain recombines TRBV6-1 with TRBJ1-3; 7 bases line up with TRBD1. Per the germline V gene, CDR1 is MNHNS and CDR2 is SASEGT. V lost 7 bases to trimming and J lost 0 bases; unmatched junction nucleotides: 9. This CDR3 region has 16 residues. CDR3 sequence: CASNTGQAFSGNTIYF. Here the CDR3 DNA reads TGTGCCAGCAACACAGGACAGGCCTTCTCTGGAAACACCATATATTTT.